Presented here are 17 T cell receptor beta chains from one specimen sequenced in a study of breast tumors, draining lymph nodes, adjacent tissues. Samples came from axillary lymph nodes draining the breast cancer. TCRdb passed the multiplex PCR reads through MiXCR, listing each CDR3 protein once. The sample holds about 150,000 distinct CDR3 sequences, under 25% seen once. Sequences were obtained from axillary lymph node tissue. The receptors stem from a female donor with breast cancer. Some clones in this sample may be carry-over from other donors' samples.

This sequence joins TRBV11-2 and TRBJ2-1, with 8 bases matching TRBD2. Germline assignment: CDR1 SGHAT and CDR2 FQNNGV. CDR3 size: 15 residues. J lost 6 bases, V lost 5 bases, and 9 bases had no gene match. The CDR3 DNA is TGTGCCAGCAGCCTCCGGGGGGGGCAGGTCAATGAGCAGTTCTTC. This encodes CASSLRGGQVNEQFF.

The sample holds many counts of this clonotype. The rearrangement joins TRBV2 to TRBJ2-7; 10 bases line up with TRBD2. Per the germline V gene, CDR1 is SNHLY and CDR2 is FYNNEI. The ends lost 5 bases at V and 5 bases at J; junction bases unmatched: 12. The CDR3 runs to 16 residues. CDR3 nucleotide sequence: TGTGCCAGCAGTATACAGGGCCTAGCGGGAGTCCACGAGCAGTACTTC. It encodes CASSIQGLAGVHEQYF.

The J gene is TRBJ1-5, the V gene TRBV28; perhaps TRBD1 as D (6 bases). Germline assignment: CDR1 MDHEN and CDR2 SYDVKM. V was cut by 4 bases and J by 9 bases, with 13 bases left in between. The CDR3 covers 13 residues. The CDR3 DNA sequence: TGTGCCAGCAGTTCAACAGGGTGGCGGCCCCAGCATTTT. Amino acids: CASSSTGWRPQHF.

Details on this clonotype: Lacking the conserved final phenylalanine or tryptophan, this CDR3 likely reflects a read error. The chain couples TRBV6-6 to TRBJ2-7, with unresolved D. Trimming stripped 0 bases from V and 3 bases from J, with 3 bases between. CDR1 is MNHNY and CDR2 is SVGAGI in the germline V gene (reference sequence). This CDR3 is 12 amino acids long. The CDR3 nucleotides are TGTGCCAGCAGTTACTCACGCTACGAGCAGTACCTC. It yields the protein CASSYSRYEQYL.

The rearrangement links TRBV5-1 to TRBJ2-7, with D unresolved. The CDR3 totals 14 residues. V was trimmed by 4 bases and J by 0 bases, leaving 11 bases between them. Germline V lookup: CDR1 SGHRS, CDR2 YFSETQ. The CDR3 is CASSALLSSYEQYF. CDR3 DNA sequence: TGCGCCAGCAGCGCTCTGCTAAGCTCCTACGAGCAGTACTTC. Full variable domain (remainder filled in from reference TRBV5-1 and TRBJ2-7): KAGVTQTPRYLIKTRGQQVTLSCSPISGHRSVSWYQQTPGQGLQFLFEYFSETQRNKGNFPGRFSGRQFSNSRSEMNVSTLELGDSALYLCASSALLSSYEQYFGPGTRLTVT.

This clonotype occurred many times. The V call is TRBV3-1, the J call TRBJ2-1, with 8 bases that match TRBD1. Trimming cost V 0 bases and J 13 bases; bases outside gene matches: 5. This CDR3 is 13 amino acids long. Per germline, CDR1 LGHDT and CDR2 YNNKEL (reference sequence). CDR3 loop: CASSQESGTGQFF. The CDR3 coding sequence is TGTGCCAGCAGCCAAGAATCTGGGACAGGCCAGTTCTTC.

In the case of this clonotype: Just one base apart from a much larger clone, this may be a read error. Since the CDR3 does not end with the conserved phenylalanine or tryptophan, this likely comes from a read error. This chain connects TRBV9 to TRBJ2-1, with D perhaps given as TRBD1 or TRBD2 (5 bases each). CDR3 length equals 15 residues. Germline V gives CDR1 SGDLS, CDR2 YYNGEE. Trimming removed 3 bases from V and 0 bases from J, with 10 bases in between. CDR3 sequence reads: CASSAGPSSYNEQFS. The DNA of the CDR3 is TGTGCCAGCAGCGCGGGACCCAGCTCCTACAATGAGCAGTTCTCC.

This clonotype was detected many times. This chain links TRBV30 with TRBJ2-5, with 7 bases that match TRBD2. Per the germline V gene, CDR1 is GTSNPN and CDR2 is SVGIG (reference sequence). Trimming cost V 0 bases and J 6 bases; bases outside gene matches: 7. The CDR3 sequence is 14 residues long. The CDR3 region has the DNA TGTGCCTGGAGTGTAGAACTAGCGACGAAGACCCAGTACTTC. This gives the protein CAWSVELATKTQYF. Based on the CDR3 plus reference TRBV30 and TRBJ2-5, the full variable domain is SQTIHQWPATLVQPVGSPLSLECTVEGTSNPNLYWYRQAAGRGLQLLFYSVGIGQISSEVPQNLSASRPQDRQFILSSKKLLLSDSGFYLCAWSVELATKTQYFGPGTRLLVL.

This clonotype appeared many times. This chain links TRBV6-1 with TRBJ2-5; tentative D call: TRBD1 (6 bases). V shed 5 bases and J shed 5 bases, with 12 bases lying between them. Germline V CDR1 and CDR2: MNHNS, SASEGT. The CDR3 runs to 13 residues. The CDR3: CASSYRAGETQYF. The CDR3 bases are TGTGCCAGCAGTTACAGGGCAGGGGAGACCCAGTACTTC.

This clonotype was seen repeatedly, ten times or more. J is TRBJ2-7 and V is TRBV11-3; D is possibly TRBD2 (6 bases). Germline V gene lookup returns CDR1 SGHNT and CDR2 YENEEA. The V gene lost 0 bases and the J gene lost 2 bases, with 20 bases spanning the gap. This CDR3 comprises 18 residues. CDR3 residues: CASSLDRGGGNGTYEQYF. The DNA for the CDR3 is TGTGCCAGCAGCTTAGATCGGGGTGGGGGGAACGGGACCTACGAGCAGTACTTC.

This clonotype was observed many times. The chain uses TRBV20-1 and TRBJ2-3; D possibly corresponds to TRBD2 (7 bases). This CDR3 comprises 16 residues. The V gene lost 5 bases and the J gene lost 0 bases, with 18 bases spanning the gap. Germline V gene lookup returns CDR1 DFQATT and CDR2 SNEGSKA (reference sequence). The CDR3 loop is CSASRKGGGSTDTQYF. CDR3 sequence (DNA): TGCAGTGCTTCACGAAAGGGGGGAGGGAGCACAGATACGCAGTATTTT.

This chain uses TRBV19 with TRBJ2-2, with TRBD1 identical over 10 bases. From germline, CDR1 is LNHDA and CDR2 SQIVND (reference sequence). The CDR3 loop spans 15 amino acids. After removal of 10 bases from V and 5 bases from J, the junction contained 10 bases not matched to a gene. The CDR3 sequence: CATKDRGRVTGELFF. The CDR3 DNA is TGTGCCACCAAAGACAGGGGGCGCGTTACCGGGGAGCTGTTTTTT.

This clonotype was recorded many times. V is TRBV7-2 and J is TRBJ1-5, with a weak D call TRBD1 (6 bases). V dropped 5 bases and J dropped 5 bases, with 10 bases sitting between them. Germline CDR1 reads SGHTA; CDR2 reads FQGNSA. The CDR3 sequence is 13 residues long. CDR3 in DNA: TGTGCCAGCAGCCGACAGGCCGATCAGCCCCAGCATTTT. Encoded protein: CASSRQADQPQHF. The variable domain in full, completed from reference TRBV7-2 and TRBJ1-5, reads GAGVSQSPSNKVTEKGKDVELRCDPISGHTALYWYRQSLGQGLEFLIYFQGNSAPDKSGLPSDRFSAERTGGSVSTLTIQRTQQEDSAVYLCASSRQADQPQHFGDGTRLSIL.

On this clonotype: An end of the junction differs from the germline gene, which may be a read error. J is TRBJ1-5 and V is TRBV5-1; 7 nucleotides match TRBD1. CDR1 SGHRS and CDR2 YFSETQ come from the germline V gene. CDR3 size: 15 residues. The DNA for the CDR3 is TGCGTCAGCAGCTTGGATACAGGGGCTGGGCAGCCCCAGCACTTT. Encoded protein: CVSSLDTGAGQPQHF.

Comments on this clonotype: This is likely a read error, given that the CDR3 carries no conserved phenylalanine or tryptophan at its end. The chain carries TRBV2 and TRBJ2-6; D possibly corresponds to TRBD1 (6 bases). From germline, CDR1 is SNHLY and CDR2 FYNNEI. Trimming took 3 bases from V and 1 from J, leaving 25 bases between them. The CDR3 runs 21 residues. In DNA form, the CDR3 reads TGTGCCAGCAGTGATGCAGGGGCGAGGGCTAGCCGGAGGTCTGGGGCCAACGTCCTGACTTCC. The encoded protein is CASSDAGARASRRSGANVLTS.

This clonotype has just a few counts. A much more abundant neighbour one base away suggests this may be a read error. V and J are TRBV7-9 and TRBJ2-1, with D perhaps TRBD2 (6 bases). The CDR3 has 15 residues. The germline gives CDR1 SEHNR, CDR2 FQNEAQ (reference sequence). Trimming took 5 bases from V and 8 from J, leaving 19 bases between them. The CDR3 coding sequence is TGTGCCAGCAGCCCCTTCGGGAGAGGTTACGATGAGCAGTTCTTC. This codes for CASSPFGRGYDEQFF.

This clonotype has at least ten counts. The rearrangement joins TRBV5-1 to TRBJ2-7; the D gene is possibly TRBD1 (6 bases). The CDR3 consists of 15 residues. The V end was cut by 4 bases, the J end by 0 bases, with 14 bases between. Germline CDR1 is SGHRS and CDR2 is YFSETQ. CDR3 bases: TGCGCCAGCAGCCCGGACGGACAGCCCTCCTACGAGCAGTACTTC. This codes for CASSPDGQPSYEQYF.